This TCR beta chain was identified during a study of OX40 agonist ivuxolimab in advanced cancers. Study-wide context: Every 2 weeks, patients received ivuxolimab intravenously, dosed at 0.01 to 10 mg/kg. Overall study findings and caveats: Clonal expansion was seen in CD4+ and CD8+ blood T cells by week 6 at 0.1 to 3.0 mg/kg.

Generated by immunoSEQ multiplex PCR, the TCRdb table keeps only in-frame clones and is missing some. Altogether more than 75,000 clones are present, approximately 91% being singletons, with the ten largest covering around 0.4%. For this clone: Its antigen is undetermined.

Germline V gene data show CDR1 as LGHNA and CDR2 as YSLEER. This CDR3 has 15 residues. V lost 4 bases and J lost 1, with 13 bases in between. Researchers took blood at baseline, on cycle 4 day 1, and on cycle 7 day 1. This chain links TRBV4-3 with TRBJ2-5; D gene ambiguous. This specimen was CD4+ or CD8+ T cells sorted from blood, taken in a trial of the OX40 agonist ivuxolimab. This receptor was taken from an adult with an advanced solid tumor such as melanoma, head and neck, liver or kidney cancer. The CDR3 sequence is CASSPKIDTQETQYF. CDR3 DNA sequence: TGCGCCAGCAGCCCGAAAATTGATACCCAAGAGACCCAGTACTTC.